Below are 23 T cell receptor beta chains sequenced from a single sample in a study of vaccination effects on CD4 cells after COVID-19. Clones were sequenced by immunoSEQ multiplex PCR, and TCRdb holds only the in-frame ones, with some missing. The sample lists approximately 68,000 clones, around 81% occurring once. Peptide-pool stimulation followed by sequencing identified expanded antigen-specific CD4+ clonotypes in the ViraFEST assay. Upon completion of around eleven days in culture, CD4+ T cells were isolated. According to the study, vaccine recipients showed no prior SARS-CoV-2 infection and negative nucleocapsid antibodies. For these receptors, no antigen is known. Specimen: CD4+ T cells from PBMCs cultured with SARS-CoV-2 spike peptides, collected before COVID-19 vaccination. These receptors all stem from a human donor who received a COVID-19 vaccine.

CDR3 DNA sequence: TGTGCCAGCAGTGCGACAGGGGGGACAGCCCTCCACTTT. It codes for CASSATGGTALHF. V usage is TRBV2 and J usage is TRBJ1-6; TRBD1 agrees at 9 bases. V was clipped by 4 bases and J by 14 bases; unmatched bases: 6. This CDR3 region has 13 residues. Germline CDR1 SNHLY, CDR2 FYNNEI.

V usage is TRBV18 and J usage is TRBJ2-1, with TRBD1 identical over 7 bases. V gave up 4 bases and J gave up 6 bases; unmatched junction bases: 9. The CDR3 sequence is 15 residues long. Germline V gene lookup returns CDR1 KGHSH and CDR2 LQKENI. CDR3 in DNA: TGTGCCAGCTCACTTACGACAGGGATAGGCAATGAGCAGTTCTTC. Translated, it gives CASSLTTGIGNEQFF.

The gene calls are TRBV19 and TRBJ1-1; TRBD1 might be the D (5 bases). Germline loops: CDR1 LNHDA, CDR2 SQIVND (reference sequence). The germline V and J ends were trimmed by 6 bases and 5 bases, with 16 bases remaining between them. This CDR3 spans 14 amino acids. This chain's CDR3 is CASSLRGGATEAFF. As DNA, the CDR3 is TGTGCCAGTAGCCTTAGAGGAGGGGCAACTGAAGCTTTCTTT.

This clone has a handful of counts. The V and J genes are TRBV11-1 and TRBJ2-7; D not certain. V gave up 5 bases and J gave up 11 bases, with 19 bases separating them. The V gene's germline CDR1 is SGHAT and CDR2 FQDESV (reference sequence). This CDR3 has 13 amino acids. The CDR3 region has the DNA TGTGCCAGCAGCCGCCTGGGTGGTTCCGGCGAGTACGTC. The encoded protein is CASSRLGGSGEYV.

The chain combines TRBV28 with TRBJ2-6; the match to TRBD2 covers 7 bases. This CDR3 comprises 17 residues. V lost 3 bases to trimming and J lost 4 bases; unmatched junction nucleotides: 9. CDR1 and CDR2 from the germline V gene are MDHEN and SYDVKM. The CDR3 loop is CASSFGGKGRGANVLTF. DNA of the CDR3: TGTGCCAGCAGTTTCGGGGGGAAGGGTCGAGGGGCCAACGTCCTGACTTTC.

The gene calls are TRBV2 and TRBJ2-3; TRBD2 is a possible D gene (6 bases). This CDR3 has 13 amino acids. Germline V gives CDR1 SNHLY, CDR2 FYNNEI. Trimming removed 8 bases from V and 0 bases from J, with 9 bases in between. The CDR3 DNA reads as TGTGCCAGCGGGGACTCTAGCACAGATACGCAGTATTTT. Translated: CASGDSSTDTQYF.

This chain joins TRBV7-2 and TRBJ1-1; maybe TRBD1 (6 bases). The germline V gene has CDR1 SGHTA and CDR2 FQGNSA. Trimming took off 5 bases at V and 4 bases at J, with 14 bases between the two ends. The CDR3 contains 14 residues. The DNA of the CDR3 is TGTGCCAGCAGCACTCAGGGGCGGGGCACTGAAGCTTTCTTT. Translated, it gives CASSTQGRGTEAFF.

This clone showed up just a few times. The chain employs TRBV25-1 and TRBJ1-6; 7 nucleotides agree with TRBD1. J lost 0 bases, V lost 7 bases, and 12 bases had no gene match. Germline CDR1 and CDR2: MGHDK and SYGVNS. This CDR3 spans 18 amino acids. Here the CDR3 reads CASKGGGLVSSYNSPLHF. CDR3 bases: TGTGCCAGCAAAGGAGGGGGCCTGGTGAGCTCCTATAATTCACCCCTCCACTTT.

This chain links TRBV5-1 with TRBJ2-7; 9 nucleotides align to TRBD1. The ends lost 4 bases at V and 7 bases at J; junction bases unmatched: 12. The CDR3 consists of 15 residues. Germline loops: CDR1 SGHRS, CDR2 YFSETQ. This CDR3 is CASSTGQGMIGEQYV. The CDR3, as DNA: TGCGCCAGCAGCACGGGACAGGGAATGATAGGTGAGCAGTACGTC.

This chain uses TRBV7-3 with TRBJ2-5; 8 nucleotides line up with TRBD2. The junction had 9 bases not matched to a gene; V was cut back by 2 bases and J by 4 bases. Germline V gene data show CDR1 as SGHTA and CDR2 as FQGTGA. The length of the CDR3 is 16 residues. CDR3 nucleotides: TGTGCCAGCAGCTTATCCCACCGGGGGGGCTCAGAGACCCAGTACTTC. Protein: CASSLSHRGGSETQYF. The full variable domain, rest sourced from reference TRBV7-3 and TRBJ2-5, is GAGVSQTPSNKVTEKGKYVELRCDPISGHTALYWYRQSLGQGPEFLIYFQGTGAADDSGLPNDRFFAVRPEGSVSTLKIQRTERGDSAVYLCASSLSHRGGSETQYFGPGTRLLVL.

As DNA, the CDR3 is TGCGCCAGCAGCATAAATATCAATGAGCAGTTCTTC. It codes for CASSININEQFF. The chain couples TRBV5-1 to TRBJ2-1, with no clear D. CDR3 length equals 12 residues. Trimming pared 4 bases from V and 6 bases from J, leaving 8 bases between. Per germline, CDR1 SGHRS and CDR2 YFSETQ.

This chain connects TRBV2 to TRBJ1-5; D gene unclear. Germline CDR1 is SNHLY and CDR2 is FYNNEI. Trimming took 7 bases from V and 3 from J, leaving 7 bases between them. The CDR3 length is 12 residues. Here the CDR3 reads CASTGPNQPQHF. The DNA for the CDR3 is TGTGCCAGCACCGGGCCCAATCAGCCCCAGCATTTT.

The genes are TRBV27 and TRBJ2-7, with a tentative D call TRBD1 (6 bases). Germline CDR1 and CDR2: MNHEY and SMNVEV (reference sequence). The CDR3 runs 15 residues. V was clipped by 8 bases and J by 4 bases, with 21 bases between them. The CDR3 reads CASPTGTESVYEQYV. CDR3 nucleotide sequence: TGTGCCAGCCCTACAGGGACGGAGAGTGTTTACGAGCAGTACGTC.

The CDR3 region has the DNA TGTGCTAGTGGTCCCCCACCAGGGGGCTACGAGCAGTACGTC. This codes for CASGPPPGGYEQYV. This chain uses TRBV12-5 with TRBJ2-7; 7 bases line up with TRBD1. The germline V gene has CDR1 LGHNT and CDR2 FRNRAP. Trimming removed 5 bases from V and 3 bases from J; junction bases left unmatched: 7. This CDR3 spans 14 amino acids.

The chain joins TRBV2 to TRBJ2-1, with 10 positions matching TRBD2. The CDR3 totals 15 residues. V gave up 6 bases and J gave up 4 bases; unmatched junction bases: 6. In germline, CDR1 is SNHLY, CDR2 FYNNEI. CDR3 in DNA: TGTGCCAGCAGGACGACTAGCGGGTTGTACAATGAGCAGTTCTTC. It specifies CASRTTSGLYNEQFF.

This clone was seen more than once but under ten times. The chain has TRBV9 and TRBJ1-2; D is uncertain. V was clipped by 0 bases and J by 4 bases, with 13 bases between them. Germline assignment: CDR1 SGDLS and CDR2 YYNGEE. This CDR3 is built from 15 residues. CDR3 sequence (DNA): TGTGCCAGCAGCGTAGGGGGTCAGGATTCCTATGGCTACACCTTC. Protein sequence: CASSVGGQDSYGYTF. The full variable domain, in which reference TRBV9 and TRBJ1-2 provide the parts outside the CDR3, is DSGVTQTPKHLITATGQRVTLRCSPRSGDLSVYWYQQSLDQGLQFLIQYYNGEERAKGNILERFSAQQFPDLHSELNLSSLELGDSALYFCASSVGGQDSYGYTFGSGTRLTVV.

The J gene is TRBJ2-1, the V gene TRBV9, with D possibly TRBD2 on 6 matching bases. V lost 4 bases to trimming and J lost 2 bases, with 13 bases between them. The CDR3 is made up of 15 amino acids. The germline CDR1 and CDR2 sequences are SGDLS and YYNGEE. The CDR3 DNA sequence: TGTGCCAGCAGCTCTACAACTAGCCCCTACAATGAGCAGTTCTTC. Translating it yields CASSSTTSPYNEQFF.

The chain links TRBV9 to TRBJ1-1, with D hard to call. The CDR3 is made up of 15 amino acids. Germline lookup yields CDR1 SGDLS and CDR2 YYNGEE. Trimming removed 0 bases at V and 1 base at J, with 10 bases between. CDR3 protein: CASSVDRWGNTEAFF. CDR3 sequence (DNA): TGTGCCAGCAGCGTAGACAGATGGGGGAACACTGAAGCTTTCTTT.

The sample holds a few counts of this clone. V and J are TRBV5-1 and TRBJ1-2; TRBD1 aligns across 11 bases. Trimming cost V 4 bases and J 7 bases; bases outside gene matches: 6. This CDR3 is built from 14 residues. In germline, CDR1 is SGHRS, CDR2 YFSETQ. CDR3 bases: TGCGCCAGCAGCAGGACAGGGGGCGCGGGTGGCTACACCTTC. Its translation is CASSRTGGAGGYTF. The variable domain in full, with the rest retrieved from reference TRBV5-1 and TRBJ1-2, is KAGVTQTPRYLIKTRGQQVTLSCSPISGHRSVSWYQQTPGQGLQFLFEYFSETQRNKGNFPGRFSGRQFSNSRSEMNVSTLELGDSALYLCASSRTGGAGGYTFGSGTRLTVV.

The chain employs TRBV6-1 and TRBJ1-6, with a possible D match to TRBD1 (5 bases). The CDR3 consists of 18 residues. Per the germline V gene, CDR1 is MNHNS and CDR2 is SASEGT. V shed 0 bases and J shed 1 base, with 13 bases lying between them. For the CDR3, the DNA is TGTGCCAGCAGTGAAGCCAAGGGGTCGCGGTCCTATAATTCACCCCTCCACTTT. Its translation: CASSEAKGSRSYNSPLHF.

The chain joins TRBV4-2 to TRBJ1-6; D remains unclear. CDR1 LGHNA and CDR2 YNFKEQ come from the germline V gene. With 0 bases removed from V and 9 bases from J, the gap between germline ends came to 6 bases. The length of the CDR3 is 13 residues. CDR3 coding DNA: TGTGCCAGCAGCCAAGAAGGGTCTTCACCCCTCCACTTT. It encodes CASSQEGSSPLHF.

The chain carries TRBV4-1 and TRBJ2-3; 8 bases fit TRBD2. Germline V CDR1 and CDR2: MGHRA, YSYEKL. This CDR3 is built from 17 residues. V lost 4 bases to trimming and J lost 4 bases; unmatched junction nucleotides: 13. Written as DNA, the CDR3 is TGCGCCAGCAGCCGGCCCCGGGGGGGTTTGGTCTCAGATACGCAGTATTTT. Residues: CASSRPRGGLVSDTQYF.

This clone was observed a handful of times. The chain has TRBV10-3 and TRBJ1-1; 8 positions agree with TRBD1. V was pared by 6 bases and J by 0 bases, with 0 bases of the junction left unmatched. Per germline, CDR1 ENHRY and CDR2 SYGVKD. The CDR3 spans 13 residues. CDR3 nucleotide sequence: TGTGCCATCAGGACAGGGGTGAACACTGAAGCTTTCTTT. Its translation: CAIRTGVNTEAFF.